These T cell receptor beta chains were read from a single sample in a study of CXCR3-negative and CXCR3-positive naive CD8 T cells. Reanalyzing the 5' RACE reads, TCRdb keeps one entry per CDR3 protein, without DNA. Here the sample table reports about 130,000 distinct CDR3 sequences. Sequences were obtained from naive CXCR3+ CD8+ T cells from blood. These TCRs come from a human donor in good health. Some clones in this sample may be carry-over from other donors' samples. Both conserved end residues are part of each CDR3.

>TRBV29-1|TRBJ1-2
CSVEQGYGYTF
>TRBV11-2|TRBJ1-4
CASSVGRTVLNEKLFF
>TRBV9|TRBJ2-6
CASSVDRGLPGANVLTF
>TRBV29-1|TRBJ2-2
CSVEQAYTGELFF
>TRBV6-5|TRBJ2-3
CASSPGTRSTDTQYF
>TRBV29-1|TRBJ2-7
CSVEGTEREQYF
>TRBV7-2|TRBJ2-3
CASSTGTSGGRGTDTQYF
>TRBV7-2|TRBJ1-2
CASSLRKVNYGYTF
>TRBV6-1|TRBJ2-2
CASGTSNTGELFF
>TRBV28|TRBJ2-1
CASSSPTSGQSSYNEQFF
>TRBV5-5|TRBJ2-7
CASSWDRVGSYEQYF
>TRBV5-5|TRBJ1-5
CASSLALGSNQPQHF
>TRBV6-2/TRBV6-3|TRBJ1-1
CASSYSYRGNTEAFF
>TRBV29-1|TRBJ2-7
CSVEGGLGTNEQYF
>TRBV10-3|TRBJ1-2
CATGGPNGYTF
>TRBV5-1|TRBJ2-1
CASSLAGGDYNEQFF
>TRBV9|TRBJ2-1
CASSAKGGSSNEQFF
>TRBV27|TRBJ1-1
CASSLTILRQEAFF
>TRBV20-1|TRBJ1-1
CSAPTDEGHTEAFF
>TRBV28|TRBJ2-4
CASRLVTPGVSKNIQYF
>TRBV7-9|TRBJ1-1
CASSLGTEVTEAFF
>TRBV11-2|TRBJ1-2
CASSLIRLDYGYTF
>TRBV7-9|TRBJ2-1
CASRPASGGTYNEQFF